This passage covers 32 T cell receptor beta chains from one sample sequenced in a study of cytomegalovirus exposure and HLA in healthy donors (dated by TCRdb to about 2017). To prepare the library, the immunoSEQ multiplex PCR assay was applied. For the multiplex PCR, a mixture combining 60 forward primers for TCR Vbeta segments and 13 reverse primers for TCR Jbeta segments was used. The table was pulled from immuneACCESS by TCRdb, which kept in-frame rearrangements only. Such tables lose some clones; where checked, under half of the loss comes from unresolved V genes, and the rest has no known cause. The sample data list more than 95,000 clones, and roughly 73% of these were observed just once. The ten top clones hold 4.5% to 5% of the sample. Material: PBMCs. The source is a man in his fifties or sixties in good health and CMV-seropositive.

This clone has just a few counts. The V call is TRBV4-1, the J call TRBJ2-7; TRBD2 aligns across 9 bases. The length of the CDR3 is 19 residues. Germline CDR1 MGHRA, CDR2 YSYEKL. After removal of 2 bases from V and 2 bases from J, the junction contained 16 bases not matched to a gene. The CDR3 here is CASSQSRPSGALEPYEQYF. The DNA for the CDR3 is TGCGCCAGCAGCCAATCACGGCCTAGCGGGGCCCTCGAACCCTACGAGCAGTACTTC.

CDR3 nucleotides: TGTGCCAGCAGCCGGGACACCTACGAGCAGTACTTC. Protein sequence: CASSRDTYEQYF. V gene TRBV5-6 combines with J gene TRBJ2-7; the D gene is possibly TRBD1 (6 bases). Germline loops: CDR1 SGHDT, CDR2 YYEEEE. This CDR3 has 12 residues. The V end was cut by 4 bases, the J end by 2 bases, with 7 bases between.

This chain uses TRBV2 with TRBJ1-3; D is perhaps TRBD1 (5 bases). With 3 bases removed from V and 8 bases from J, the gap between germline ends came to 14 bases. The CDR3 is 14 amino acids. The germline V gene has CDR1 SNHLY and CDR2 FYNNEI. The CDR3 nucleotides read TGTGCCAGCAGTGATCGCGGGGGAGAAGACACCATATATTTT. Amino acids: CASSDRGGEDTIYF.

In this sample, this clone turned up once. This sequence joins TRBV28 and TRBJ1-5; D is ambiguous. Germline values: CDR1 MDHEN, CDR2 SYDVKM. Between the trimmed V and J ends, which lost 5 bases and 2 bases, there was a span of 13 bases. This CDR3 has 15 amino acids. CDR3 loop: CASSPRGRGNQPQHF. The CDR3 nucleotides read TGTGCCAGCAGTCCGAGAGGGAGAGGCAATCAGCCCCAGCATTTT.

CDR3 coding DNA: TGTGCCAGCAGCTTTGACTTGAATCAGCCCCAGCATTTT. It translates to CASSFDLNQPQHF. The J gene is TRBJ1-5, the V gene TRBV11-2, with D uncertain. The CDR3 spans 13 residues. Germline values: CDR1 SGHAT, CDR2 FQNNGV. V gave up 3 bases and J gave up 4 bases, with 7 bases separating them.

This clone occurred a few times. The chain carries TRBV7-3 and TRBJ2-2, with TRBD1 as a possible D gene (6 bases). The CDR3 is 14 residues long. Trimming removed 5 bases at V and 2 bases at J, with 9 bases between. The V gene's germline CDR1 is SGHTA and CDR2 FQGTGA. In DNA form, the CDR3 reads TGTGCCAGCAGCCGACAGGCCAACACCGGGGAGCTGTTTTTT. Its translation: CASSRQANTGELFF.

This chain connects TRBV5-1 to TRBJ2-7, with a tentative D call TRBD2 (6 bases). Germline V lookup: CDR1 SGHRS, CDR2 YFSETQ. This CDR3 is built from 14 residues. Trimming pared 5 bases from V and 4 bases from J, leaving 16 bases between. The CDR3 coding sequence is TGCGCCAGCAGTCAGTTCGGGGGTAGTTACGAGCAGTACTTC. Protein: CASSQFGGSYEQYF.

This clone came up once. This chain joins TRBV9 and TRBJ1-1, with D possibly being TRBD1 (6 bases). Germline V gives CDR1 SGDLS, CDR2 YYNGEE. Trimming removed 4 bases from V and 1 base from J, with 17 bases in between. This CDR3 has 16 amino acids. CDR3 residues: CASSQFPRGKNTEAFF. As DNA, the CDR3 is TGTGCCAGCAGCCAATTTCCCAGGGGAAAGAACACTGAAGCTTTCTTT.

This rearrangement joins TRBV30 to TRBJ1-4, with D hard to call. Germline assignment: CDR1 GTSNPN and CDR2 SVGIG (reference sequence). V lost 4 bases and J 7 bases, leaving 7 bases between the germline ends. The CDR3 runs 11 residues. CDR3 nucleotide sequence: TGTGCCTGGAACCCGGGTGAAAAACTGTTTTTT. Its protein product is CAWNPGEKLFF.

J is TRBJ2-5 and V is TRBV15; D possibly corresponds to TRBD1 (5 bases). The germline gives CDR1 LNHNV, CDR2 YYDKDF (reference sequence). V shed 1 base and J shed 2 bases, with 11 bases lying between them. The CDR3 is made up of 15 amino acids. The CDR3 DNA is TGTGCCACCAGCAGAGTCAGGGAACCTCAAGAGACCCAGTACTTC. Its translation: CATSRVREPQETQYF.

V is TRBV10-3 and J is TRBJ1-5; D ambiguous. Germline CDR1 is ENHRY and CDR2 is SYGVKD. Trimming pared 2 bases from V and 5 bases from J, leaving 7 bases between. The CDR3 sequence is 13 residues long. For the CDR3, the DNA is TGTGCCATCAGTGAGGCTGGAGATCAGCCCCAGCATTTT. As protein: CAISEAGDQPQHF.

This clone was recorded a few times. The gene calls are TRBV28 and TRBJ1-2, with 7 bases aligning to TRBD1. The V and J ends lost 3 bases and 4 bases, in that order; junction bases with no gene match: 5. The CDR3 sequence is 14 residues long. CDR1 and CDR2 from the germline V gene are MDHEN and SYDVKM. For the CDR3, the DNA is TGTGCCAGCAGTTTCTCAGAGGGGGCCTATGGCTACACCTTC. Residues: CASSFSEGAYGYTF.

The J gene is TRBJ2-3, the V gene TRBV7-9; a weak D match, TRBD2 (5 bases). V was clipped by 3 bases and J by 0 bases, with 7 bases between them. The germline gives CDR1 SEHNR, CDR2 FQNEAQ (reference sequence). CDR3 length equals 14 residues. This chain's CDR3 is CASSLGASTDTQYF. The CDR3 DNA reads as TGTGCCAGCAGCTTGGGAGCTAGCACAGATACGCAGTATTTT.

The V call is TRBV2, the J call TRBJ2-1; 11 bases agree with TRBD2. The CDR3 has 15 amino acids. Trimming removed 7 bases from V and 6 bases from J; junction bases left unmatched: 8. Germline loops: CDR1 SNHLY, CDR2 FYNNEI. The CDR3 nucleotides read TGTGCCAGCAAAGGAGGGACTAGCGGCTCCAATGAGCAGTTCTTC. This sequence encodes CASKGGTSGSNEQFF.

The genes are TRBV2 and TRBJ1-5; D may be TRBD1 (6 bases). The V end lost 8 bases, the J end lost 2 bases, and 16 bases lay between the germline ends. The CDR3 has 15 residues. Germline assignment: CDR1 SNHLY and CDR2 FYNNEI. As DNA, the CDR3 is TGTGCCAGCTCCCTCCGGGGGGCGGGCAATCAGCCCCAGCATTTT. Translating gives CASSLRGAGNQPQHF.

This clone has more than one count but fewer than ten. The chain is built from TRBV7-8 and TRBJ1-1, with a tentative D call TRBD1 (5 bases). The germline CDR1 and CDR2 sequences are SGHVS and FQNEAQ. Trimming left V 4 bases short and J 4 bases short, with 10 bases between. CDR3 length: 13 amino acids. The CDR3 reads CASSYQGSTEAFF. DNA for the CDR3: TGTGCCAGCAGCTATCAGGGATCCACTGAAGCTTTCTTT.

The chain recombines TRBV6-1 with TRBJ1-5; 9 bases are shared with TRBD1. The CDR3 contains 15 residues. The V gene end was trimmed by 5 bases and the J gene end by 2 bases; junction bases not matched to a gene: 4. Germline-derived CDR1 and CDR2 are MNHNS and SASEGT. The CDR3 coding sequence is TGTGCCAGCAGTCTGGGACAGGGAGGCAATCAGCCCCAGCATTTT. Translated, it gives CASSLGQGGNQPQHF.

This clone was recorded only once. The V gene is TRBV6-5, the J gene TRBJ2-1, with 10 positions matching TRBD2. This CDR3 has 15 residues. Losses at the gene ends were 6 bases for V and 4 bases for J; bases not matched to a gene: 6. Germline V gene lookup returns CDR1 MNHEY and CDR2 SVGAGI. The CDR3 nucleotides read TGTGCCAGCAGACCAGCGGGGGGGGTTTACAATGAGCAGTTCTTC. Its translation is CASRPAGGVYNEQFF.

CDR3 protein: CASSLMVRGTGSGYTF. CDR3 in DNA: TGTGCCAGCAGCTTAATGGTTAGGGGGACAGGGAGCGGCTACACCTTC. The rearrangement links TRBV7-2 to TRBJ1-2, with 9 bases identical to TRBD1. The CDR3 is 16 residues long. Per germline, CDR1 SGHTA and CDR2 FQGNSA. V shed 2 bases, J shed 8 bases, and the junction held 12 bases outside the gene matches.

The chain uses TRBV6-6 and TRBJ2-5; 7 bases agree with TRBD1. The CDR3 spans 14 residues. Germline V gene lookup returns CDR1 MNHNY and CDR2 SVGAGI (reference sequence). The junction had 1 base not matched to a gene; V was cut back by 1 base and J by 2 bases. This CDR3 is CASSYLQGQETQYF. The CDR3 region has the DNA TGTGCCAGCAGTTACTTACAGGGGCAAGAGACCCAGTACTTC.

This clone turned up a few times. Other DNA sequences in this sample translate to the same CDR3. The rearrangement uses TRBV28 and TRBJ2-1; the D is unclear. V gave up 10 bases and J gave up 7 bases, with 17 bases separating them. Germline V lookup: CDR1 MDHEN, CDR2 SYDVKM. The CDR3 contains 13 residues. The CDR3 region has the DNA TGTGCCACCCACCTAGACCTCCCGAATGAGCAGTTCTTC. Protein: CATHLDLPNEQFF.

The rearrangement uses TRBV5-4 and TRBJ2-3; TRBD2 might be the D (6 bases). The V and J ends lost 0 bases and 4 bases respectively, with 9 bases between them. CDR1 and CDR2 from the germline V gene are SGHNT and YYREEE (reference sequence). The CDR3 extends over 14 amino acids. The CDR3 sequence is CASSLATSPDTQYF. Here the CDR3 DNA reads TGTGCCAGCAGCTTGGCCACTAGCCCAGATACGCAGTATTTT. The full variable domain, rest sourced from reference TRBV5-4 and TRBJ2-3, is ETGVTQSPTHLIKTRGQQVTLRCSSQSGHNTVSWYQQALGQGPQFIFQYYREEENGRGNFPPRFSGLQFPNYSSELNVNALELDDSALYLCASSLATSPDTQYFGPGTRLTVL.

The chain couples TRBV5-1 to TRBJ1-6, with 8 bases identical to TRBD1. The V gene's germline CDR1 is SGHRS and CDR2 YFSETQ. This CDR3 has 18 amino acids. The ends lost 6 bases at V and 0 bases at J; junction bases unmatched: 11. The DNA for the CDR3 is TGCGCCAGCATGGCCGGGACAGGCCTCCGCTCCTATAATTCACCCCTCCACTTT. This sequence encodes CASMAGTGLRSYNSPLHF.

The chain recombines TRBV5-1 with TRBJ2-5, with TRBD2 matching over 7 bases. After removal of 4 bases from V and 2 bases from J, the junction contained 5 bases not matched to a gene. The germline V gene has CDR1 SGHRS and CDR2 YFSETQ. The CDR3 sequence is 14 residues long. CDR3: CASSAGLGQETQYF. CDR3 coding DNA: TGCGCCAGCAGCGCCGGACTAGGACAAGAGACCCAGTACTTC.

A single count supports this clone. The chain employs TRBV19 and TRBJ2-2; maybe TRBD1 (7 bases). The CDR3 is 15 amino acids. V was clipped by 5 bases and J by 6 bases, with 16 bases between them. Per germline, CDR1 LNHDA and CDR2 SQIVND (reference sequence). CDR3 in DNA: TGTGCCAGTAGTCTCCAGGGGGGCGCACCCGGGGAGCTGTTTTTT. Protein product: CASSLQGGAPGELFF.

This chain connects TRBV5-1 to TRBJ1-6; TRBD1 agrees at 7 bases. Germline V gene sequence: CDR1 SGHRS, CDR2 YFSETQ. J lost 9 bases, V lost 4 bases, and 4 bases had no gene match. The CDR3 covers 13 residues. The DNA of the CDR3 is TGCGCCAGCAGCGGCCGGGACAGTTCACCCCTCCACTTT. Amino acids: CASSGRDSSPLHF.

The chain has TRBV6-6 and TRBJ1-2; 7 bases map to TRBD1. Germline V CDR1 and CDR2: MNHNY, SVGAGI (reference sequence). Losses at the gene ends were 6 bases for V and 8 bases for J; bases not matched to a gene: 9. This CDR3 contains 13 residues. CDR3 coding DNA: TGTGCCAGCAGCCAGGGGGGCGGTATCGGCTACACCTTC. Translated, it gives CASSQGGGIGYTF.

The chain combines TRBV5-5 with TRBJ2-6; D uncertain. Germline CDR1 reads SGHKS; CDR2 reads YYEKEE (reference sequence). V gave up 3 bases and J gave up 0 bases, with 10 bases separating them. The CDR3 totals 16 residues. CDR3 protein: CASSSSLLSGANVLTF. The DNA for the CDR3 is TGTGCCAGCAGCTCCAGTTTGCTCTCTGGGGCCAACGTCCTGACTTTC. The full variable domain, its missing parts supplied by reference TRBV5-5 and TRBJ2-6, is DAGVTQSPTHLIKTRGQQVTLRCSPISGHKSVSWYQQVLGQGPQFIFQYYEKEERGRGNFPDRFSARQFPNYSSELNVNALLLGDSALYLCASSSSLLSGANVLTFGAGSRLTVL.

The chain uses TRBV5-1 and TRBJ2-3; 12 nucleotides agree with TRBD2. Trimming at V came to 4 bases and at J to 0 bases, leaving 3 bases not matched to a gene. Looked up from germline, CDR1 is SGHRS and CDR2 is YFSETQ. The CDR3 runs 16 residues. The CDR3: CASSRTSGASTDTQYF. As DNA, the CDR3 is TGCGCCAGCAGCCGGACTAGCGGGGCTAGCACAGATACGCAGTATTTT.

The chain combines TRBV5-1 with TRBJ1-1; weak D call: TRBD1 (5 bases). There are 14 residues in the CDR3. The germline CDR1 and CDR2 sequences are SGHRS and YFSETQ. V was trimmed by 4 bases and J by 0 bases, leaving 10 bases between them. The CDR3 reads CASSVRQMNTEAFF. CDR3 nucleotide sequence: TGCGCCAGCAGCGTGAGACAGATGAACACTGAAGCTTTCTTT.

This clone has a single count. This chain joins TRBV5-1 and TRBJ1-2; unclear D gene. The CDR3 has 14 amino acids. The germline V gene has CDR1 SGHRS and CDR2 YFSETQ. The V end lost 3 bases, the J end lost 4 bases, and 13 bases lay between the germline ends. The CDR3 loop is CASSSNSWIYGYTF. In DNA, the CDR3 is TGCGCCAGCAGCTCGAACAGCTGGATCTATGGCTACACCTTC. Full variable domain (missing parts from reference TRBV5-1 and TRBJ1-2): KAGVTQTPRYLIKTRGQQVTLSCSPISGHRSVSWYQQTPGQGLQFLFEYFSETQRNKGNFPGRFSGRQFSNSRSEMNVSTLELGDSALYLCASSSNSWIYGYTFGSGTRLTVV.

This clone has just one count. The chain combines TRBV27 with TRBJ2-7; D might be TRBD2 (6 bases). Trimming pared 7 bases from V and 0 bases from J, leaving 10 bases between. Germline CDR1 and CDR2: MNHEY and SMNVEV (reference sequence). The CDR3 is 13 residues long. The CDR3 reads CASNGDFSYEQYF. The CDR3 DNA reads TGTGCCAGCAATGGGGACTTCTCCTACGAGCAGTACTTC.